Listed below are T cell receptor beta chains from one sample, sequenced in a study of beta chain features in type 1 diabetes. This table comes from immunoSEQ multiplex PCR, and its TCRdb copy is limited to in-frame clones, with some not included. The table records 150,000 to 180,000 clones, 8.5% to 14% of them present only once. Sample: central memory CD4+ T cells from blood. All receptors come from a man aged 18-30 years in good health. Each CDR3 is given with its conserved first and last residue. A D gene is named only where the DNA matches it firmly. The listing skips clone size in some rows; elsewhere it reads once, few, many or a size class.

TRBV30	few	TRBJ2-1	-	TGTGCCTGGAGTGTACGAGGGGTTTTGAACAATGAGCAGTTCTTC	CAWSVRGVLNNEQFF
TRBV7-3	-	TRBJ2-3	-	TGTGCCAGCAGCTTAAATGCAGATACGCAGTATTTT	CASSLNADTQYF
TRBV18	-	TRBJ2-1	-	TGTGCCAGCACAAGGGGGAATGAGCAGTTCTTC	CASTRGNEQFF
TRBV4-3	many	TRBJ2-7	-	TGCGCCAGCAGCCAAGGAGTGGGCTACGAGCAGTACTTC	CASSQGVGYEQYF
TRBV6-5	-	TRBJ2-7	TRBD1	TGTGCCAGCAGTTACTCTGGACAGGGATACGAGCAGTACTTC	CASSYSGQGYEQYF
TRBV28	-	TRBJ1-5	-	TGTGCCAGCAGTCACAGGGTTAGCAATCAGCCCCAGCATTTT	CASSHRVSNQPQHF
TRBV5-1	few	TRBJ2-7	TRBD1	TGCGCCAGCAGCCCGGGGACAGGGTGGGTCTACGAGCAGTACTTC	CASSPGTGWVYEQYF
TRBV5-1	-	TRBJ1-5	-	TGCGCCAGCAGCCCTGGGACTGTACTTAATCAGCCCCAGCATTTT	CASSPGTVLNQPQHF
TRBV7-3	many	TRBJ1-1	-	TGTGCCAGCAGCTGGGCAGGACTCGACACTGAAGCTTTCTTT	CASSWAGLDTEAFF
TRBV5-1	few	TRBJ2-7	-	TGCGCCAGCAGCTTGGAAGGGAGCTACGAGCAGTACTTC	CASSLEGSYEQYF
TRBV4-2	few	TRBJ1-1	-	TGTGCCAGCAGCCAAGGCGGACAGAACACTGAAGCTTTCTTT	CASSQGGQNTEAFF
TRBV27	-	TRBJ1-1	-	TGTGCCAGCAGTCCTAATGGGTTGCCCGCTGAAGCTTTCTTT	CASSPNGLPAEAFF
TRBV4-3	few	TRBJ2-6	TRBD1	TGCGCCAGCAGACATAGAGGACAGGCTGGGGCCAACGTCCTGACTTTC	CASRHRGQAGANVLTF
TRBV5-1	few	TRBJ2-1	TRBD2	TGCGCCAGCAGCTTGGGGCCGGCTAGCGGGAGTTCAAATGAGCAGTTCTTC	CASSLGPASGSSNEQFF
TRBV6-6	few	TRBJ2-7	-	TGTGCCAGCAGCGGGTTCTACGAGCAGTACTTC	CASSGFYEQYF
TRBV5-1	-	TRBJ2-7	TRBD1	TGCGCCAGCAGCTTGGGCGGGACAGGGTCCACCTACGAGCAGTACTTC	CASSLGGTGSTYEQYF
TRBV5-1	few	TRBJ2-7	TRBD1	TGCGCCAGCAGCGCGGGACAGGGGGCTATCTACGAGCAGTACTTC	CASSAGQGAIYEQYF
TRBV15	few	TRBJ2-5	TRBD1	TGTGCCACCGGACAGGGGGAGACCCAGTACTTC	CATGQGETQYF
TRBV9	few	TRBJ2-2	-	TGTGCCAGCAGCGTAGCTACCGGGGCCGCAGGCACCGGGGAGCTGTTTTTT	CASSVATGAAGTGELFF
TRBV29-1	few	TRBJ1-2	-	TGCAGCGTTGACAGCAGGGGAATCTTTGGCTACACCTTC	CSVDSRGIFGYTF
TRBV11-2	few	TRBJ2-5	-	TGTGCCAGCAGCTTAGTGTCAGGGTATCAAGAGACCCAGTACTTC	CASSLVSGYQETQYF
TRBV9	few	TRBJ2-7	TRBD1	TGTGCCAGCAGCGTAGCCCCCGGGACAGGGAGCTACGAGCAGTACTTC	CASSVAPGTGSYEQYF
TRBV7-2	-	TRBJ2-3	-	TGTGCCAGCAGCAAAGGGGTGGGTACGCAGTATTTT	CASSKGVGTQYF
TRBV4-1	-	TRBJ1-1	TRBD1	TGCGCCAGCAACAGACAGGGGGTGAACACTGAAGCTTTCTTT	CASNRQGVNTEAFF
TRBV18	-	TRBJ2-3	TRBD1	TGTGCCAGCTCATCGGGACAGGGCCCTAGCACAGATACGCAGTATTTT	CASSSGQGPSTDTQYF
TRBV29-1	few	TRBJ2-3	TRBD1	TGCAGCGGCCACAGGGGGGATACGCAGTATTTT	CSGHRGDTQYF
TRBV19	-	TRBJ2-6	TRBD1	TGTGCCAGTAGCCCGACCGGGACAGGGGCTTCTGGGGCCAACGTCCTGACTTTC	CASSPTGTGASGANVLTF
TRBV28	-	TRBJ2-7	-	TGTGCCAGCAGCGAAGACGGGTACTACGAGCAGTACTTC	CASSEDGYYEQYF
TRBV29-1	-	TRBJ2-2	-	TGCAGCGGCGGGCCCCCATCGGACACCGGGGAGCTGTTTTTT	CSGGPPSDTGELFF
TRBV28	many	TRBJ2-3	-	TGTGCCAGCGACGCAGGGGGGAGCACAGATACGCAGTATTTT	CASDAGGSTDTQYF
TRBV14	-	TRBJ1-1	TRBD1	TGTGCCAGCAGCCTCGACAGGGTTACGTTAAGGAACACTGAAGCTTTCTTT	CASSLDRVTLRNTEAFF
TRBV28	few	TRBJ1-5	-	TGTGCCAGCAGTCGGTTAGGGAATCAGCCCCAGCATTTT	CASSRLGNQPQHF
TRBV9	-	TRBJ1-2	TRBD1	TGTGCCAGCAGAAAATCGGGACAGGGGGCCGGTGGCTACACCTTC	CASRKSGQGAGGYTF
TRBV27	few	TRBJ2-1	TRBD1	TGTGCCAGCAGTTTCGGGGACAGGGGGCTCGGTGAGCAGTTCTTC	CASSFGDRGLGEQFF
TRBV7-2	-	TRBJ2-5	-	TGTGCCAGCAGCTTAAACGCCGCCCGGGAGACCCAGTACTTC	CASSLNAARETQYF
TRBV10-3	-	TRBJ2-7	TRBD1	TGTGCCATCAGTGCCGACAGGGCCCTGGGCTACGAGCAGTACTTC	CAISADRALGYEQYF
TRBV4-2	-	TRBJ2-2	TRBD2	TGTGCCAGCAGCCAAGATCCAGGACTAGCTTTTTCCGGGGAGCTGTTTTTT	CASSQDPGLAFSGELFF
TRBV14	few	TRBJ2-7	TRBD1	TGTGCCAGCAGCCCGGACAGGGGGCTGCACGAGCAGTACTTC	CASSPDRGLHEQYF
TRBV30	few	TRBJ1-6	TRBD1	TGTGCCTGGACAAGGACAGGGAGTAATTCACCCCTCCACTTT	CAWTRTGSNSPLHF
TRBV5-4	-	TRBJ2-6	-	TGTGCCAGCACCGACAGCTCTGGGGCCAACGTCCTGACTTTC	CASTDSSGANVLTF
TRBV15	-	TRBJ1-2	TRBD1	TGTGCCACCAGCATCACAGGGGTCTCCTATGGCTACACCTTC	CATSITGVSYGYTF
TRBV4-3	-	TRBJ2-1	TRBD1	TGCGCCAGCAGCCAAGTCGGCAGGGGGCTTACTGAGCAGTTCTTC	CASSQVGRGLTEQFF
TRBV7-2	medium-sized	TRBJ2-5	TRBD1	TGTGCCAGCAGCTTGGGACAGGGGAAGCGGGAGACCCAGTACTTC	CASSLGQGKRETQYF
TRBV19	-	TRBJ1-4	-	TGTGCCAGTATGTGGCAGAATAATGAAAAACTGTTTTTT	CASMWQNNEKLFF
TRBV9	-	TRBJ1-1	-	TGTGCCAGCAGCGTAGTGACTGGAAACACTGAAGCTTTCTTT	CASSVVTGNTEAFF
TRBV5-1	-	TRBJ2-5	-	TGCGCCAGCAGCTTGATGGGGACACAGGGAGAGACCCAGTACTTC	CASSLMGTQGETQYF
TRBV29-1	few	TRBJ2-7	-	TGCAGCGGGTCCTTCAGCGCCTACGAGCAGTACTTC	CSGSFSAYEQYF
TRBV6-1	few	TRBJ1-1	TRBD1	TGTGCCAGCATCCGACAGGGGAACACTGAAGCTTTCTTT	CASIRQGNTEAFF
TRBV15	-	TRBJ2-3	-	TGTGCCACCAGCAGTCCTCCTGGAGGGGGGAAAGATACGCAGTATTTT	CATSSPPGGGKDTQYF
TRBV4-2	medium-sized	TRBJ2-4	-	TGTGCCAGCAGCCAAGACTTAAACATTCAGTACTTC	CASSQDLNIQYF
TRBV5-1	many	TRBJ2-7	-	TGCGCCAGCAGCCCACTGACAGGCTCGACCTACGAGCAGTACTTC	CASSPLTGSTYEQYF
TRBV6-5	-	TRBJ1-1	-	TGTGCCAGCAGTTACTTAACAGGGAGAAACACTGAAGCTTTCTTT	CASSYLTGRNTEAFF
TRBV4-3	many	TRBJ2-6	TRBD1	TGCGCCAGCAGCTCAGGACAGGGGGCTGGGGCCAACGTCCTGACTTTC	CASSSGQGAGANVLTF
TRBV28	-	TRBJ2-7	-	TGTGCCAGCAGTCCCGGGACTCTAGGCGAGCAGTACTTC	CASSPGTLGEQYF
TRBV5-1	-	TRBJ1-2	-	TGCGCCAGCAGCTTCAGCGGCCTTGCGGTCTATGGCTACACCTTC	CASSFSGLAVYGYTF